A selection of T cell receptor beta chains follows, all from one sample in a study of Graves' ophthalmopathy and Graves' hyperthyroidism. From the multiplex PCR reads, TCRdb called clonotypes with MiXCR, one entry per CDR3 protein. The table lists about 400,000 distinct CDR3 sequences, about 16% of them singletons, with roughly 1.5% in the top ten. The specimen was peripheral blood. These receptors all stem from a woman aged 18-29 years with Graves' ophthalmopathy. Each CDR3 is given with its conserved first and last residue. Each record gives: J gene, clone size, D gene, V gene, CDR3 DNA, CDR3 protein. The D gene is left open where the match is weak. Expanded clones get a size class; other rows say once, few or many, or leave the size out.

>TRBJ2-7|many|TRBD2|TRBV6-1
TGTGCCAGCAGTGAAAGACATTCGGGACTAGCGGGAACGGTTACCTACGAGCAGTACTTC
CASSERHSGLAGTVTYEQYF
>TRBJ2-5|many|TRBD1|TRBV29-1
TGCAGCGACAGGGGCGATCGGGAGACCCAGTACTTC
CSDRGDRETQYF
>TRBJ2-7|many|.|TRBV7-9
TGTGCCAGCAGCAAGGGATGGGCAGAGCAGTACTTC
CASSKGWAEQYF
>TRBJ2-7|.|TRBD1|TRBV12-3/TRBV12-4
TGTGCCAGCAGTCGGTCCGGGACAGAGTTCTACGAGCAGTACTTC
CASSRSGTEFYEQYF
>TRBJ2-7|.|TRBD2|TRBV6-2/TRBV6-3
TGTGCCAGCAGTACCGGGACTAGCGGGCTCTACGAGCAGTACTTC
CASSTGTSGLYEQYF
>TRBJ2-7|once|TRBD1|TRBV6-1
TGTGCCAGCAGCTCCGGGACAGGGGTTTTCGAGCAGTACTTC
CASSSGTGVFEQYF
>TRBJ1-5|.|TRBD1|TRBV12-3/TRBV12-4
TGTGCCAGCTACCTGACAGGGAGCAATCAGCCCCAGCATTTT
CASYLTGSNQPQHF
>TRBJ1-3|.|.|TRBV6-5
TGTGCCAGCAGTTACTCGAGGGATATGGCTGGAAACACCATATATTTT
CASSYSRDMAGNTIYF
>TRBJ1-1|.|.|TRBV6-2/TRBV6-3
TGTGCCAGCAGTTACGAAGCTCGAACTGAAGCTTTCTTT
CASSYEARTEAFF
>TRBJ1-5|many|TRBD1|TRBV12-3/TRBV12-4
TGTGCCAGCAGTTGGGGGACAGTTGGCAATCAGCCCCAGCATTTT
CASSWGTVGNQPQHF
>TRBJ2-5|.|.|TRBV3-1
TGTGCCAGCAGCCAAGAACTAGTCGGGAGAGAGACCCAGTACTTC
CASSQELVGRETQYF
>TRBJ2-5|.|.|TRBV11-2
TGTGCCAGCAGCCTTTTACGGGGGGAGACCCAGTACTTC
CASSLLRGETQYF
>TRBJ1-6|.|TRBD1|TRBV6-4
TGTGCCAGCAGGGCCTCAGGGGGCCTTAATTCACCCCTCCACTTT
CASRASGGLNSPLHF
>TRBJ1-6|many|.|TRBV30
TGTGCCTGGACAGCCCAAGGCGGTTCACCCCTCCACTTT
CAWTAQGGSPLHF
>TRBJ1-2|many|.|TRBV6-5
TGTGCCAGCAGGACAGTTCACTATGGCTACACCTTC
CASRTVHYGYTF